The 16 T cell receptor beta chains in this list originate from one sample, sequenced in a study of T cells in Graves' hyperthyroidism and ophthalmopathy. Amplified regions were TCR beta CDR3 sequences from RNA transcripts. HTBI primers were employed in a first-round RT-PCR of the TCR CDR3. TCRdb redid the calling of the multiplex PCR reads with MiXCR, one entry per CDR3 protein. The sample lists 400,000 to 500,000 distinct CDR3 sequences; roughly 13% were seen once. Sequencing was carried out using blood. The origin of the receptors is a woman aged 18-29 years with Graves' hyperthyroidism.

Only a few counts were recorded for this clonotype. The V and J genes are TRBV7-6 and TRBJ2-5; 8 bases match TRBD2. From germline, CDR1 is SGHVS and CDR2 FNYEAQ. This CDR3 spans 12 amino acids. Trimming at V came to 4 bases and at J to 9 bases, leaving 4 bases not matched to a gene. CDR3 nucleotides: TGTGCCAGCAGCTCGGGGGGGGAGGCCCAGTACTTC. Residues: CASSSGGEAQYF.

This rearrangement joins TRBV12-3 or TRBV12-4 to TRBJ2-1; D is possibly TRBD2 (5 bases). CDR3 size: 15 residues. Trimming shortened V by 8 bases and J by 2 bases, and 16 bases separated the two germline ends. CDR3 protein: CASLFRGSAYNEQFF. DNA of the CDR3: TGTGCCAGCCTCTTCCGAGGGAGCGCCTACAATGAGCAGTTCTTC.

The chain links TRBV14 to TRBJ2-1; 8 bases map to TRBD1. CDR3 length equals 15 residues. Germline lookup yields CDR1 SGHDN and CDR2 FVKESK. With 4 bases clipped from V and 7 bases from J, the junction kept 9 bases outside the gene matches. The CDR3 loop reads CASSPFQGAQNEQFF. DNA of the CDR3: TGTGCCAGCAGCCCCTTCCAGGGGGCGCAAAATGAGCAGTTCTTC.

To note about this clonotype: With a much larger clone just one base away, this may be a read error. The chain has TRBV12-3 or TRBV12-4 and TRBJ1-2; D gene uncertain. The ends were cut back, 5 bases at V and 7 bases at J, with 17 bases in the middle. CDR3 length equals 14 residues. The chain's CDR3 is CASSDRRALLGYTF. The CDR3 bases are TGTGCCAGCAGTGACCGCCGGGCCCTTCTTGGCTACACCTTC.

This clonotype was detected ten times or more. The J gene is TRBJ2-7, the V gene TRBV27, with 12 bases that match TRBD2. The CDR3 sequence is 16 residues long. Trimming at V came to 6 bases and at J to 2 bases, leaving 8 bases not matched to a gene. Per germline, CDR1 MNHEY and CDR2 SMNVEV (reference sequence). The CDR3: CASRPRLAGAPYEQYF. The CDR3 DNA reads as TGTGCCAGCAGACCGCGACTAGCGGGAGCCCCCTACGAGCAGTACTTC.

At least ten counts were recorded for this clonotype. CDR3 residues: CASSQSRGPVDEQYF. CDR3 coding DNA: TGCGCCAGCAGCCAATCCCGAGGACCGGTGGACGAGCAGTACTTC. The chain couples TRBV4-1 to TRBJ2-7; no clear D gene. Between the trimmed V and J ends, which lost 2 bases and 5 bases, there was a span of 16 bases. This CDR3 region has 15 residues. The V gene's germline CDR1 is MGHRA and CDR2 YSYEKL.

Ten or more counts support this clonotype. The chain uses TRBV12-3 or TRBV12-4 and TRBJ2-5; 10 bases agree with TRBD1. V lost 5 bases and J lost 5; bases outside the gene matches: 8. This CDR3 is built from 15 residues. The CDR3 nucleotides are TGTGCCAGCAGTCGGCGGGACAGGGGAACGGAGACCCAGTACTTC. Amino acids: CASSRRDRGTETQYF.

This clonotype was seen only a few times. The chain recombines TRBV20-1 with TRBJ2-1; 12 nucleotides line up with TRBD2. This CDR3 has 18 amino acids. The germline V gene has CDR1 DFQATT and CDR2 SNEGSKA (reference sequence). With V trimmed by 4 bases and J by 0 bases, 10 bases remained unmatched. CDR3 sequence reads: CSAKWASGRAGSYNEQFF. The CDR3 nucleotides read TGCAGTGCTAAGTGGGCTAGCGGGAGGGCCGGCTCCTACAATGAGCAGTTCTTC.

With respect to this clonotype: This clone may be a read error of a much larger clone one base away. The chain employs TRBV20-1 and TRBJ2-3, with 11 bases that match TRBD2. Germline V gene lookup returns CDR1 DFQATT and CDR2 SNEGSKA (reference sequence). The CDR3 consists of 18 residues. CDR3 loop: CSARETGTSGFHGGTQCF. For the CDR3, the DNA is TGCAGTGCTAGAGAGACCGGGACTAGCGGATTTCACGGAGGGACGCAGTGTTTT.

The chain has TRBV25-1 and TRBJ2-3; TRBD2 agrees at 12 bases. The V and J ends lost 6 bases and 5 bases, in that order; junction bases with no gene match: 15. Per germline, CDR1 MGHDK and CDR2 SYGVNS. The CDR3 sequence is 18 residues long. The CDR3 bases are TGTGCCAGCAGCCCACTCTGGGCCACTAGCGGGAGGATAGATACGCAGTATTTT. Amino acids: CASSPLWATSGRIDTQYF.

The V and J genes are TRBV7-9 and TRBJ2-3, with D perhaps TRBD2 (6 bases). There are 14 residues in the CDR3. Trimming removed 1 base at V and 6 bases at J, with 11 bases between. Per germline, CDR1 SEHNR and CDR2 FQNEAQ (reference sequence). CDR3 sequence (DNA): TGTGCCAGCAGCTTAGAACGGGAGCTGGATACGCAGTATTTT. Amino acids: CASSLERELDTQYF. Complete variable domain (other parts from reference TRBV7-9 and TRBJ2-3): DTGVSQNPRHKITKRGQNVTFRCDPISEHNRLYWYRQTLGQGPEFLTYFQNEAQLEKSRLLSDRFSAERPKGSFSTLEIQRTEQGDSAMYLCASSLERELDTQYFGPGTRLTVL.

This clonotype was seen at least ten times. The junction differs from germline at one of its ends, possibly a read error. The V gene is TRBV12-3 or TRBV12-4, the J gene TRBJ2-2; 7 positions match TRBD1. The CDR3 is made up of 13 amino acids. CDR3 sequence: CASSPTGAGELFF. The CDR3 DNA sequence: TGTGCCAGCAGCCCAACAGGGGCCGGAGAGCTGTTTTTT.

Many counts were recorded for this clonotype. The genes are TRBV30 and TRBJ2-6; tentative D call: TRBD2 (7 bases). CDR1 GTSNPN and CDR2 SVGIG come from the germline V gene (reference sequence). This CDR3 contains 14 residues. The germline V and J ends were trimmed by 5 bases and 4 bases, with 12 bases remaining between them. The CDR3 loop is CAWGGADGANVLTF. CDR3 in DNA: TGTGCCTGGGGGGGGGCAGACGGGGCCAACGTCCTGACTTTC.

This clonotype was seen ten or more times. The chain couples TRBV6-4 to TRBJ2-1; the D gene is possibly TRBD2 (6 bases). This CDR3 is built from 13 residues. V lost 4 bases and J lost 7, with 11 bases in between. The V gene's germline CDR1 is MRHNA and CDR2 SNTAGT. For the CDR3, the DNA is TGTGCCAGCAGTGCGGGAGAGGGGAATGAGCAGTTCTTC. Translation gives CASSAGEGNEQFF.

This clonotype was counted at least ten times. The genes are TRBV7-3 and TRBJ2-3; D not certain. The V end was cut by 2 bases, the J end by 2 bases, with 8 bases between. Germline loops: CDR1 SGHTA, CDR2 FQGTGA. The CDR3 has 14 amino acids. The CDR3 is CASSLGSLTDTQYF. Here the CDR3 DNA reads TGTGCCAGCAGCTTAGGTTCGCTCACAGATACGCAGTATTTT. Combining the CDR3 with reference TRBV7-3 and TRBJ2-3 gives the whole variable domain GAGVSQTPSNKVTEKGKYVELRCDPISGHTALYWYRQSLGQGPEFLIYFQGTGAADDSGLPNDRFFAVRPEGSVSTLKIQRTERGDSAVYLCASSLGSLTDTQYFGPGTRLTVL.

As for this clonotype: This CDR3 is missing its conserved last phenylalanine or tryptophan, likely due to a read error. This chain joins TRBV20-1 and TRBJ1-6; no clear D. The germline CDR1 and CDR2 sequences are DFQATT and SNEGSKA (reference sequence). The CDR3 sequence is 12 residues long. Trimming stripped 5 bases from V and 8 bases from J, with 10 bases between. CDR3 residues: CSAAKKHSPLHS. In DNA form, the CDR3 reads TGCAGTGCTGCGAAGAAACATTCACCCCTCCACTCT.